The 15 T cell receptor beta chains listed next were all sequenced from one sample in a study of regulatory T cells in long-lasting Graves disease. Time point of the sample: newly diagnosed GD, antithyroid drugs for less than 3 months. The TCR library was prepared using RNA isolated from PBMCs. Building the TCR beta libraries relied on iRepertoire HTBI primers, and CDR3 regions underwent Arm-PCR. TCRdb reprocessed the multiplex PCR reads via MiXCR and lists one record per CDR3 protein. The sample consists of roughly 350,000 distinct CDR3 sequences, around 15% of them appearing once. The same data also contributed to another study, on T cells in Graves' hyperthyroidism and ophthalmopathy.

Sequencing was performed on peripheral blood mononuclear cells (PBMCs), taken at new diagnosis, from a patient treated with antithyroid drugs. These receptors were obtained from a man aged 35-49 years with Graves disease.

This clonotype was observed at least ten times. CDR3 bases: TGTGCCAGCAGTTCGACGGGGGTACCCTACGAGCAGTACTTC. This translates into CASSSTGVPYEQYF. J is TRBJ2-7 and V is TRBV27; D perhaps matches TRBD2 (6 bases). From germline, CDR1 is MNHEY and CDR2 SMNVEV (reference sequence). The CDR3 length is 14 residues. Trimming pared 4 bases from V and 2 bases from J, leaving 12 bases between.

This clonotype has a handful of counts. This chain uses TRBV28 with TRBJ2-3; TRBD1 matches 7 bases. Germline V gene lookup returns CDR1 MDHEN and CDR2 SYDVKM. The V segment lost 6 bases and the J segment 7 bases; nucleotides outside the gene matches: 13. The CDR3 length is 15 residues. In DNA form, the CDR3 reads TGTGCCAGCAGCCGCATAGGGACAGAGTCCCATACGCAGTATTTT. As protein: CASSRIGTESHTQYF.

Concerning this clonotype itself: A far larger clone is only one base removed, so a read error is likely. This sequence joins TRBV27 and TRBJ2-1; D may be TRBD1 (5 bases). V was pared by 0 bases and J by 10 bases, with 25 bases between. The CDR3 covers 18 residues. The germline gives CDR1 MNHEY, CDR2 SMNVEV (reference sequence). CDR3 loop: CASSLSPMGQGVSYEQFF. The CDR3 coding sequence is TGTGCCAGCAGTTTATCCCCCATGGGGCAGGGTGTATCCTACGAGCAGTTCTTC.

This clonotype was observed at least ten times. CDR3 sequence (DNA): TGTGCCAGCAGCTTAATATTGGGGACGGGTACGCAGTATTTT. It codes for CASSLILGTGTQYF. The V and J genes are TRBV7-2 and TRBJ2-3; D might be TRBD1 or TRBD2, each matching 5 bases. The CDR3 sequence is 14 residues long. The germline V and J ends were trimmed by 2 bases and 8 bases, with 14 bases remaining between them. Germline-derived CDR1 and CDR2 are SGHTA and FQGNSA.

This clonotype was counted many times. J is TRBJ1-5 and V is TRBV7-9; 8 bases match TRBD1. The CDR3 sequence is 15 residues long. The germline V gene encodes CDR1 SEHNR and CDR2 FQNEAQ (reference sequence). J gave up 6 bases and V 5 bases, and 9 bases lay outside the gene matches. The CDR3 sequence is CASSPAGGLGQPQHF. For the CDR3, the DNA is TGTGCCAGCAGCCCGGCAGGGGGCTTAGGTCAGCCCCAGCATTTT.

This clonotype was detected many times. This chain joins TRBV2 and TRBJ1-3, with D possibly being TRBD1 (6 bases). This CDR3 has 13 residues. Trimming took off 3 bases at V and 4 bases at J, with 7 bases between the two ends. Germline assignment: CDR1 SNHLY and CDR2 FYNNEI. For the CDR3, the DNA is TGTGCCAGCAGTGACAGGGGAGGAAACACCATATATTTT. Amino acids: CASSDRGGNTIYF.

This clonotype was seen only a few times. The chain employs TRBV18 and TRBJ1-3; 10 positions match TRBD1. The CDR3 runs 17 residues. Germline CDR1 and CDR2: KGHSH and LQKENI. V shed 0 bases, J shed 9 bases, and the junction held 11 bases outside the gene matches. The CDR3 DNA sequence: TGTGCCAGCTCACCACCGTACGGGACAGGGGATGGAGTCACCATATATTTT. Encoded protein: CASSPPYGTGDGVTIYF.

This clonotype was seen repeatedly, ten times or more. This CDR3 is CASSPPLAVAKNIQYF. The CDR3, as DNA: TGTGCCAGCAGTCCCCCCCTCGCGGTAGCCAAAAACATTCAGTACTTC. The chain recombines TRBV6-1 with TRBJ2-4, with D uncertain. This CDR3 is built from 16 residues. Germline CDR1 is MNHNS and CDR2 is SASEGT. Trimming removed 5 bases at V and 0 bases at J, with 14 bases between.

The chain's CDR3 is CASSQGDLTPRNEQFF. The CDR3 nucleotides read TGTGCCAGCAGCCAAGGGGACCTAACCCCCCGAAATGAGCAGTTCTTC. The chain uses TRBV4-2 and TRBJ2-1; either TRBD1 or TRBD2 may fit D (5 bases each). Between the trimmed V and J ends, which lost 1 base and 7 bases, there was a span of 17 bases. The CDR3 loop spans 16 amino acids. Germline V lookup: CDR1 LGHNA, CDR2 YNFKEQ.

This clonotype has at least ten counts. The CDR3 bases are TGTGCCAGCAGACAGGGTGGAAACACCATATATTTT. Residues: CASRQGGNTIYF. The chain recombines TRBV12-3 or TRBV12-4 with TRBJ1-3; the D gene is possibly TRBD1 (6 bases). The CDR3 loop spans 12 amino acids. The V end was cut by 6 bases, the J end by 3 bases, with 6 bases between.

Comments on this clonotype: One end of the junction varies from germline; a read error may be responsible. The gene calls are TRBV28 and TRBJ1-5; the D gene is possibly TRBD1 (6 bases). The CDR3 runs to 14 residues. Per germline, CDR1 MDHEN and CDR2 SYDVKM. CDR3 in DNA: TGTGCCAGTAGTTGGGGGCGCGGTGATCAGCCCCAGCATTTT. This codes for CASSWGRGDQPQHF.

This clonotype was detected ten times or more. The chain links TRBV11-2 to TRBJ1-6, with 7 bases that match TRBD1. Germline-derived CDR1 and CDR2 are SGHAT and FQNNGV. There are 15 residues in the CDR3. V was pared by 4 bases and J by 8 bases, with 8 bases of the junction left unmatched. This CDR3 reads CASSSSTGMDSPLHF. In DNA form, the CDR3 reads TGTGCCAGCAGCTCTTCGACAGGGATGGATTCACCCCTCCACTTT.

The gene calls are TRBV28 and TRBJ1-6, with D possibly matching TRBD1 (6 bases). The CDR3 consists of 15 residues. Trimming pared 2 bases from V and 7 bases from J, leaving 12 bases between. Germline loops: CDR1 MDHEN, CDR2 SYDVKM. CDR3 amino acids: CASSLDDRMNSPLHF. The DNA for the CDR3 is TGTGCCAGCAGTTTAGACGACAGGATGAATTCACCCCTCCACTTT.

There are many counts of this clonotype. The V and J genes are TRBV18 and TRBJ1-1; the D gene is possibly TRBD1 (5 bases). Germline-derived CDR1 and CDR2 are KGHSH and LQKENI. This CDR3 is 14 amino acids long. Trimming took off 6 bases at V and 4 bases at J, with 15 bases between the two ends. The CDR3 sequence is CASSQSMRGTEAFF. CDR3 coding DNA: TGTGCCAGCTCCCAAAGTATGAGGGGCACTGAAGCTTTCTTT.

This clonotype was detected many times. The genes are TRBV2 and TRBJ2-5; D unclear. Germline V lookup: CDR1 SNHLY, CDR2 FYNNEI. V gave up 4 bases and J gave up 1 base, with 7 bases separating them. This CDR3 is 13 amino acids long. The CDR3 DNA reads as TGTGCCAGCAGTGTGTTCAGCCAAGAGACCCAGTACTTC. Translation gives CASSVFSQETQYF.